Each of the 31 T cell receptor beta chains below was sequenced from the same sample in a study of tumor-infiltrating lymphocytes in primary liver carcinoma. Priming with a constant-region primer yielded TCR beta cDNA from about 510 ng total RNA. TCR beta libraries came from three nested multiplex PCR rounds using slightly modified ARM-PCR. Each of the first two PCR rounds ran roughly 9 cycles with TRBV1-TRBV30 forward and C-beta reverse primers. TCRdb recomputed calls from the multiplex PCR reads with MiXCR, one row per CDR3 protein. The sample has about 99,000 distinct CDR3 sequences, almost 70% seen once. The approximately 17-34 mg bulk tissue piece was not sorted before simultaneous RNA and DNA extraction. Material for sequencing was liver tumor tissue from sampling region 5. The subset was: tumor region T5, tumor centre. The receptor set was obtained from a woman between 55 and 75 years old with primary liver carcinoma and hepatitis B virus infection.

A remark on this clonotype: A much bigger clone sits one base away, suggesting this may be a read error. CDR3 residues: CTSSVMAGGPTEQFF. The CDR3 DNA reads as TGCACCAGCAGCGTTATGGCGGGAGGGCCAACTGAGCAGTTCTTC. The chain carries TRBV5-1 and TRBJ2-1; 9 bases are shared with TRBD2. The CDR3 loop spans 15 amino acids. Looked up from germline, CDR1 is SGHRS and CDR2 is YFSETQ. Full variable domain (missing parts from reference TRBV5-1 and TRBJ2-1): KAGVTQTPRYLIKTRGQQVTLSCSPISGHRSVSWYQQTPGQGLQFLFEYFSETQRNKGNFPGRFSGRQFSNSRSEMNVSTLELGDSALYLCTSSVMAGGPTEQFFGPGTRLTVL.

The chain combines TRBV4-2 with TRBJ1-2, with D uncertain. The CDR3 contains 16 residues. Germline V CDR1 and CDR2: LGHNA, YNFKEQ. Trimming shortened V by 6 bases and J by 0 bases, and 17 bases separated the two germline ends. CDR3: CASRKEGQVTNYGYTF. CDR3 nucleotide sequence: TGTGCCAGCAGAAAAGAGGGCCAGGTGACTAACTATGGCTACACCTTC.

V gene TRBV29-1 combines with J gene TRBJ1-4; possible D gene TRBD1, 5 bases. The CDR3 covers 13 residues. The V and J ends lost 7 bases and 8 bases respectively, with 17 bases between them. Germline V gives CDR1 SQVTM, CDR2 ANQGSEA. CDR3 loop: CSATGRRGEKLFF. DNA for the CDR3: TGCAGCGCAACCGGGAGAAGGGGAGAAAAACTGTTTTTT.

With respect to this clonotype: A read error may produce the germline difference seen at one junction end. The chain is built from TRBV11-2 and TRBJ2-1, with 12 bases identical to TRBD2. This CDR3 comprises 15 residues. Per the germline V gene, CDR1 is SGHAT and CDR2 is FQNNGV. The CDR3 reads CASSTTSGRSNEHFF. DNA of the CDR3: TGTGCCAGCAGCACGACTAGCGGGAGAAGTAATGAGCACTTTTTC. Filled out from reference TRBV11-2 and TRBJ2-1, the complete variable domain reads EAGVAQSPRYKIIEKRQSVAFWCNPISGHATLYWYQQILGQGPKLLIQFQNNGVVDDSQLPKDRFSAERLKGVDSTLKIQPAKLEDSAVYLCASSTTSGRSNEHFFGPGTRLTVL.

This clonotype was detected many times. The V and J genes are TRBV29-1 and TRBJ2-7; 8 nucleotides agree with TRBD1. Germline assignment: CDR1 SQVTM and CDR2 ANQGSEA. The CDR3 length is 17 residues. V shed 4 bases and J 7 bases; nucleotides not matched to a gene: 21. The CDR3 nucleotides read TGCAGCGTTGTCCCACCTCCTACCGGGACAGGTTTGGGAGAGCAGTACTTC. Protein product: CSVVPPPTGTGLGEQYF.

The chain couples TRBV9 to TRBJ2-1; tentatively, D is TRBD2 (6 bases). This CDR3 has 14 residues. Trimming took off 3 bases at V and 9 bases at J, with 16 bases between the two ends. Germline V gene lookup returns CDR1 SGDLS and CDR2 YYNGEE. CDR3 nucleotide sequence: TGTGCCAGCAGCGGGGGGGTAGGAGGGGTTGAGCAGTTCTTC. Amino acid sequence: CASSGGVGGVEQFF.

As concerns this clonotype: The CDR3 carries no conserved terminal phenylalanine or tryptophan, so it likely arises from a read error. The chain recombines TRBV6-5 with TRBJ2-1, with D perhaps TRBD1 (6 bases). Germline CDR1 is MNHEY and CDR2 is SVGAGI. The CDR3 loop spans 15 amino acids. The CDR3 sequence: CASSPGHRNYNVQFL. The DNA for the CDR3 is TGTGCCAGCAGCCCGGGACACCGGAACTACAATGTGCAGTTCCTC.

V gene TRBV5-6 combines with J gene TRBJ2-5, with TRBD2 matching over 13 bases. The V gene end was trimmed by 4 bases and the J gene end by 1 base; junction bases not matched to a gene: 4. This CDR3 has 16 amino acids. CDR1 SGHDT and CDR2 YYEEEE come from the germline V gene. In DNA form, the CDR3 reads TGTGCCAGCAGCCCCCGACTAGCGGGGGGCCAAGAGACCCAGTACTTC. Its translation: CASSPRLAGGQETQYF.

This clonotype appeared a few times. A read error may produce the germline difference seen at one junction end. V is TRBV11-3 and J is TRBJ2-5; unclear D gene. Germline V gene sequence: CDR1 SGHNT, CDR2 YENEEA. CDR3 length equals 12 residues. CDR3 DNA: TGTGCCAGCAGCTTAGGGGAAGAGGCCCAGTATTTC. Its translation: CASSLGEEAQYF.

This clonotype appeared a few times. In DNA form, the CDR3 reads TGTGCCAGCAGCCCCCCAAACAATGACAGGGGCAATTACGAGCAGTACTTC. This codes for CASSPPNNDRGNYEQYF. This rearrangement joins TRBV7-9 to TRBJ2-7; TRBD1 aligns across 8 bases. The germline V gene has CDR1 SEHNR and CDR2 FQNEAQ (reference sequence). The CDR3 sequence is 17 residues long. V shed 5 bases and J 4 bases; nucleotides not matched to a gene: 16. Full variable domain (rest looked up from reference TRBV7-9 and TRBJ2-7): DTGVSQNPRHKITKRGQNVTFRCDPISEHNRLYWYRQTLGQGPEFLTYFQNEAQLEKSRLLSDRFSAERPKGSFSTLEIQRTEQGDSAMYLCASSPPNNDRGNYEQYFGPGTRLTVT.

This clonotype was counted ten times or more. This chain joins TRBV5-4 and TRBJ1-6; D perhaps matches TRBD1 (6 bases). Trimming cost V 5 bases and J 7 bases, with 10 bases left between them. CDR3 length: 13 amino acids. Germline loops: CDR1 SGHNT, CDR2 YYREEE (reference sequence). CDR3 protein: CASSFTGNSPLHF. DNA of the CDR3: TGTGCCAGCAGTTTTACAGGGAATTCACCCCTCCACTTT.

This clonotype was observed at least ten times. The V gene is TRBV5-4, the J gene TRBJ2-1; D might be TRBD1 or TRBD2, each matching 5 bases. The CDR3 loop spans 15 amino acids. The V end lost 2 bases, the J end lost 7 bases, and 16 bases lay between the germline ends. In germline, CDR1 is SGHNT, CDR2 YYREEE (reference sequence). The CDR3 loop is CASSFTSGPTNEQFF. In DNA, the CDR3 is TGTGCCAGCAGCTTCACTTCGGGACCCACTAATGAGCAGTTCTTC.

Note on this clonotype: Sequence at one end of the junction differs from germline and may be a read error. The gene calls are TRBV18 and TRBJ1-2; TRBD1 agrees at 8 bases. The CDR3 spans 15 residues. Germline-derived CDR1 and CDR2 are KGHSH and LQKENI. The CDR3 here is CASSLRTGIDYGYTF. Here the CDR3 DNA reads TGTGCCAGCTCACTAAGGACAGGGATCGACTATGGCTACACATTC.

A word on this clonotype: The CDR3 does not close with the conserved phenylalanine or tryptophan, likely indicating a read error. The chain couples TRBV4-1 to TRBJ2-5; 9 bases line up with TRBD2. V gave up 0 bases and J gave up 9 bases; unmatched junction bases: 14. Germline-derived CDR1 and CDR2 are MGHRA and YSYEKL. The CDR3 sequence is 17 residues long. The CDR3 sequence: CASSQDTWGSGSEAQYL. The CDR3 DNA follows: TGCGCCAGCAGCCAAGATACTTGGGGTAGCGGGAGTGAGGCCCAGTACTTA.

Only a few counts were recorded for this clonotype. This chain connects TRBV7-9 to TRBJ2-7; D possibly corresponds to TRBD1 (7 bases). The CDR3 contains 16 residues. Germline V gene sequence: CDR1 SEHNR, CDR2 FQNEAQ (reference sequence). Trimming stripped 5 bases from V and 2 bases from J, with 19 bases between. The CDR3, as DNA: TGTGCCAGCAGCGGGCGGGGTGGGACAGATACCTACGAGCAGTACTTC. It yields the protein CASSGRGGTDTYEQYF.

The chain couples TRBV11-3 to TRBJ2-1; maybe TRBD2 (5 bases). CDR3 length: 12 amino acids. The V gene lost 4 bases and the J gene lost 14 bases, with 15 bases spanning the gap. Germline V gene sequence: CDR1 SGHNT, CDR2 YENEEA. CDR3 in DNA: TGTGCCAGCAGCTCCGACCGGACTGGGGAGTTCTTC. Protein: CASSSDRTGEFF.

About this clonotype: Since no conserved phenylalanine or tryptophan closes the CDR3, a read error is the likely cause. The V and J genes are TRBV29-1 and TRBJ2-2, with a possible D match to TRBD1 (6 bases). The germline CDR1 and CDR2 sequences are SQVTM and ANQGSEA. CDR3 size: 15 residues. CDR3 in amino acids: CSARAGTTNSGELFL. The CDR3 DNA sequence: TGCAGCGCCCGTGCAGGGACAACGAACAGCGGGGAGCTGTTTCTG.

Notes on this clonotype: As the CDR3 is not closed by the conserved phenylalanine or tryptophan, this likely results from a read error. The CDR3 is CASRSVAGGHNEQFV. The CDR3 DNA follows: TGTGCCAGCAGGAGTGTAGCGGGAGGCCACAATGAGCAGTTCGTC. The chain combines TRBV6-5 with TRBJ2-1, with 10 bases that match TRBD2. This CDR3 has 15 residues. V dropped 6 bases and J dropped 5; count of bases not matched to a gene: 7. Looked up from germline, CDR1 is MNHEY and CDR2 is SVGAGI.

J is TRBJ2-3 and V is TRBV4-2; D uncertain. Germline CDR1 LGHNA, CDR2 YNFKEQ. V was shortened by 4 bases and J by 7 bases, with 15 bases between the two germline ends. The CDR3 consists of 14 residues. The CDR3 loop is CASSPIMGINTQYF. DNA for the CDR3: TGTGCCAGCAGCCCCATCATGGGCATAAATACGCAGTATTTT.

The chain is built from TRBV7-3 and TRBJ1-6, with no clear D. Germline V gene sequence: CDR1 SGHTA, CDR2 FQGTGA. CDR3 length: 14 residues. V lost 6 bases to trimming and J lost 6 bases, with 12 bases between them. The CDR3 loop is CASSPGVFNSPLHF. The CDR3 nucleotides are TGTGCCAGCAGTCCGGGAGTGTTTAATTCACCCCTCCACTTT.

Concerning this clonotype: A much bigger clone sits one base away, suggesting this may be a read error. The V and J genes are TRBV28 and TRBJ2-1; no firm D call. Germline assignment: CDR1 MDHEN and CDR2 SYDVKM. CDR3 size: 14 residues. The CDR3 region has the DNA TGTGCCAGCAGTCCACATCTAAGGTACAATGAGCCGTTCTTC. Translation gives CASSPHLRYNEPFF.

This clonotype appeared many times. The chain combines TRBV6-6 with TRBJ2-7; unclear D gene. V dropped 7 bases and J dropped 2 bases, with 15 bases sitting between them. CDR1 is MNHNY and CDR2 is SVGAGI in the germline V gene (reference sequence). CDR3 size: 14 residues. CDR3 nucleotides: TGTGCCAGCACCTTCACCCGTTCCCCCTACGAGCAGTACTTC. Residues: CASTFTRSPYEQYF.

This clonotype was detected only a few times. The chain links TRBV2 to TRBJ2-3; D is unresolved. Trimming took 7 bases from V and 6 from J, leaving 11 bases between them. Germline V gives CDR1 SNHLY, CDR2 FYNNEI. The CDR3 runs 12 residues. The CDR3 here is CASMAGGDTQYF. The CDR3 DNA reads TGTGCCAGCATGGCTGGTGGTGATACGCAGTATTTT.

V is TRBV7-2 and J is TRBJ2-5; D is unclear. V was shortened by 6 bases and J by 2 bases, with 16 bases between the two germline ends. Per germline, CDR1 SGHTA and CDR2 FQGNSA. CDR3 length: 15 residues. The CDR3 is CASSPGGSLQETQYF. In DNA form, the CDR3 reads TGTGCCAGCAGTCCCGGTGGCAGTCTTCAAGAGACCCAGTACTTC.

This clonotype was detected ten times or more. V and J are TRBV5-1 and TRBJ1-1; 8 bases agree with TRBD1. J gave up 0 bases and V 4 bases, and 2 bases lay outside the gene matches. The CDR3 has 14 residues. Germline CDR1 is SGHRS and CDR2 is YFSETQ. The CDR3, as DNA: TGCGCCAGCAGCCGGGACAGGATGAACACTGAAGCTTTCTTT. Its protein is CASSRDRMNTEAFF.

As concerns this clonotype: At one end the junction does not follow the germline gene, possibly because of a read error. The V gene is TRBV11-3, the J gene TRBJ2-7, with D possibly matching TRBD1 (6 bases). Germline lookup yields CDR1 SGHNT and CDR2 YENEEA. This CDR3 spans 13 amino acids. CDR3 nucleotide sequence: TGTGTCAGCGGACAAGGGACATCGTCCGATCAGTACTTC. Protein product: CVSGQGTSSDQYF.

This chain links TRBV29-1 with TRBJ2-3; 10 positions match TRBD1. The CDR3 length is 15 residues. In germline, CDR1 is SQVTM, CDR2 ANQGSEA. CDR3 protein: CRIVGDRGLTDTQYF. The CDR3 DNA reads as TGCAGGATTGTGGGCGACAGGGGGCTCACAGATACGCAGTATTTT.

This rearrangement joins TRBV11-2 to TRBJ2-1, with D maybe TRBD1 (7 bases). Germline-derived CDR1 and CDR2 are SGHAT and FQNNGV. This CDR3 has 14 residues. Trimming stripped 0 bases from V and 8 bases from J, with 11 bases between. The CDR3 region is CASSLDRRGDEQFF. The CDR3 DNA is TGTGCCAGCAGCTTAGATCGCAGGGGGGATGAGCAGTTCTTC.

Concerning this clonotype: This clone may be a read error of a much larger clone one base away. The chain uses TRBV7-2 and TRBJ2-7; 9 bases align to TRBD1. With 5 bases clipped from V and 3 bases from J, the junction kept 8 bases outside the gene matches. The CDR3 is made up of 15 amino acids. The germline CDR1 and CDR2 sequences are SGHTA and FQGNSA. The CDR3 nucleotides read TGTACCAGCAGCCTCCAGGACAGGGGAGTCTACGAGCAGTACTTC. It is translated as CTSSLQDRGVYEQYF.

Regarding this clonotype: With a much larger clone just one base away, this may be a read error. The chain joins TRBV5-8 to TRBJ2-1; TRBD2 aligns across 9 bases. Per germline, CDR1 SGHTS and CDR2 YDEGEE. The length of the CDR3 is 14 residues. This chain's CDR3 is CASSPGLARNGQFF. DNA for the CDR3: TGTGCCAGCAGCCCCGGACTAGCGAGGAATGGGCAGTTCTTC.

Concerning this clonotype: The germline gene is not matched at one end of the junction; a read error may be the cause. Here the CDR3 reads CAISVAGGLNQFF. The CDR3 DNA is TGCGCCATCAGTGTAGCGGGAGGGCTTAATCAGTTCTTC. The gene calls are TRBV10-2 and TRBJ2-1; 11 nucleotides agree with TRBD2. From germline, CDR1 is WSHSY and CDR2 SAAADI. The CDR3 length is 13 residues.